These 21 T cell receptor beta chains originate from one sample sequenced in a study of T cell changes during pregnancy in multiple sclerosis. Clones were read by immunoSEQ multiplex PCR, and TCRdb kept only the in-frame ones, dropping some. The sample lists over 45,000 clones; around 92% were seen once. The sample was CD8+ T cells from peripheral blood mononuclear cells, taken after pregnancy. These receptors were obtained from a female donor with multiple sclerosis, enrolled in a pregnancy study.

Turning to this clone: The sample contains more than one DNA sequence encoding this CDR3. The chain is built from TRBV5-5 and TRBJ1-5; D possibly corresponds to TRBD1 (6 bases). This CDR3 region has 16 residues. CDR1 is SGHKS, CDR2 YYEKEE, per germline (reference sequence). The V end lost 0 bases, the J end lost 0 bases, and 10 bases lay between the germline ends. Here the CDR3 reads CASSLVGGDSNQPQHF. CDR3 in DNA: TGTGCCAGCAGCTTGGTAGGGGGTGATAGCAATCAGCCCCAGCATTTT.

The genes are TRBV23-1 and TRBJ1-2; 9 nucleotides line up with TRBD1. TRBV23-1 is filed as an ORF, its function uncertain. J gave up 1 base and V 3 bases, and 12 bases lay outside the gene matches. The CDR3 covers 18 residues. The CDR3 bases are TGCGCCAGCAGTCAGTCCACGGGACAGGGTACAATTAACTATGGCTACACCTTC. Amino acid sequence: CASSQSTGQGTINYGYTF.

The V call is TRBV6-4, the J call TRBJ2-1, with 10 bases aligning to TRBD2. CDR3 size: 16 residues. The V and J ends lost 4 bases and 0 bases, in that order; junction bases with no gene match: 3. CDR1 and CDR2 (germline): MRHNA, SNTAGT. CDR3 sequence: CASSVSSGSSYNEQFF. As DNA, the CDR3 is TGTGCCAGCAGTGTCTCTAGCGGGAGCTCCTACAATGAGCAGTTCTTC.

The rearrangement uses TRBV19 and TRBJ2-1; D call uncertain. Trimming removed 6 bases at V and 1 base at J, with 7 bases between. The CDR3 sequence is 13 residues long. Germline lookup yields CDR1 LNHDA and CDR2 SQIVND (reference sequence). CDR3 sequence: CASSLPSYNEQFF. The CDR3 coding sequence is TGTGCCAGTAGCCTCCCGTCCTACAATGAGCAGTTCTTC.

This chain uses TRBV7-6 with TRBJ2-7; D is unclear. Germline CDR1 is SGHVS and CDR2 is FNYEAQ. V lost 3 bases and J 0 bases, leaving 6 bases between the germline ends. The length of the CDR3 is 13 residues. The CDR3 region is CASSFSSSYEQYF. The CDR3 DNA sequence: TGTGCCAGCAGCTTTAGCAGCTCCTACGAGCAGTACTTC.

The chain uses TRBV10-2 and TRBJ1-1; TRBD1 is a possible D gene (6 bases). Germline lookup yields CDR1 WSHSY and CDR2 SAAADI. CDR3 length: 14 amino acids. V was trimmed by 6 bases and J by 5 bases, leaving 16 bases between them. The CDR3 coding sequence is TGCGCCAGCAGGATTGGGGGGGCGTTAACTGAAGCTTTCTTT. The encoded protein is CASRIGGALTEAFF.

The CDR3 is CASREYGTSWGYEQFF. DNA for the CDR3: TGTGCCAGCAGGGAATATGGGACTAGCTGGGGATATGAGCAGTTCTTC. This rearrangement joins TRBV2 to TRBJ2-1; 9 positions agree with TRBD2. This CDR3 has 16 residues. With 6 bases clipped from V and 8 bases from J, the junction kept 14 bases outside the gene matches. The germline V gene has CDR1 SNHLY and CDR2 FYNNEI.

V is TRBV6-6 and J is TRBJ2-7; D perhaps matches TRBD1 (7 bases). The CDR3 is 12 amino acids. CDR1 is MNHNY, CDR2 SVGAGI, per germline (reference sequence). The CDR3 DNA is TGTGCGGCCGCCCCAGGGGGGTGGGGGCAGTACTTC. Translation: CAAAPGGWGQYF.

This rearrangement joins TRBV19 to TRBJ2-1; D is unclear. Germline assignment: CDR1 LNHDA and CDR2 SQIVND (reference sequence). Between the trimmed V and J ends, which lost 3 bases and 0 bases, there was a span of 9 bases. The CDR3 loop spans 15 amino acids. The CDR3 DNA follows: TGTGCCAGTAGTATCCTCGAGAGCTCCTACAATGAGCAGTTCTTC. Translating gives CASSILESSYNEQFF. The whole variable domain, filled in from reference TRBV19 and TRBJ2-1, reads DGGITQSPKYLFRKEGQNVTLSCEQNLNHDAMYWYRQDPGQGLRLIYYSQIVNDFQKGDIAEGYSVSREKKESFPLTVTSAQKNPTAFYLCASSILESSYNEQFFGPGTRLTVL.

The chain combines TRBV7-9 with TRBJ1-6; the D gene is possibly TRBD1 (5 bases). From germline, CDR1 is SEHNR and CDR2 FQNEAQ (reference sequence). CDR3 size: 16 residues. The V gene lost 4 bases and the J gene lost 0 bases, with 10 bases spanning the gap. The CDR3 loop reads CASSSIDSSYNSPLHF. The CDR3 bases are TGTGCCAGCAGCTCGATAGACAGCTCCTATAATTCACCCCTCCACTTT.

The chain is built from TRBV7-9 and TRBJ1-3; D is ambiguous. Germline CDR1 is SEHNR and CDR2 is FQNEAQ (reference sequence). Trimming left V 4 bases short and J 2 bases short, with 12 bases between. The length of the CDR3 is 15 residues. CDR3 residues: CASSSGSSAGNTIYF. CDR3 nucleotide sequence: TGTGCCAGCAGCTCGGGAAGCTCGGCTGGAAACACCATATATTTT. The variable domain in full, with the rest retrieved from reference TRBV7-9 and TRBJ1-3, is DTGVSQNPRHKITKRGQNVTFRCDPISEHNRLYWYRQTLGQGPEFLTYFQNEAQLEKSRLLSDRFSAERPKGSFSTLEIQRTEQGDSAMYLCASSSGSSAGNTIYFGEGSWLTVV.

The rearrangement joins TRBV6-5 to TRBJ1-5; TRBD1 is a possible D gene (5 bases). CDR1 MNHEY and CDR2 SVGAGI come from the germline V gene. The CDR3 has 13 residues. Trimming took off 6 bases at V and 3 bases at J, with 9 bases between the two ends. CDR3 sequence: CASRAGNNQPQHF. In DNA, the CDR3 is TGTGCCAGCAGGGCAGGGAACAATCAGCCCCAGCATTTT.

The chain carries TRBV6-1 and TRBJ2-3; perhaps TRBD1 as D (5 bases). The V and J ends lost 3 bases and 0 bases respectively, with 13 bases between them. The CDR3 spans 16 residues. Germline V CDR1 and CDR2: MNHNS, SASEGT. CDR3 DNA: TGTGCCAGCAGTGACCTTATAGGGGCTAGCACAGATACGCAGTATTTT. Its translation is CASSDLIGASTDTQYF.

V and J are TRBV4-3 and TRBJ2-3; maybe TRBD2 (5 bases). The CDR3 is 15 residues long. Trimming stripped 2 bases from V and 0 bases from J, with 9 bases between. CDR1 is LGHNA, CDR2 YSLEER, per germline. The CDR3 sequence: CASSQLLASTDTQYF. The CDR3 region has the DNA TGCGCCAGCAGCCAACTCCTAGCTAGCACAGATACGCAGTATTTT.

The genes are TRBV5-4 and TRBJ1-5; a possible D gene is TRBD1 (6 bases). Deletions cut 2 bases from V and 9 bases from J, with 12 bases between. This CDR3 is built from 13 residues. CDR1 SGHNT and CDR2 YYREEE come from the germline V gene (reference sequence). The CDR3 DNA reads TGTGCCAGCAGCTTTGACAGGAGCGCGCCCCAGCATTTT. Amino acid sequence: CASSFDRSAPQHF.

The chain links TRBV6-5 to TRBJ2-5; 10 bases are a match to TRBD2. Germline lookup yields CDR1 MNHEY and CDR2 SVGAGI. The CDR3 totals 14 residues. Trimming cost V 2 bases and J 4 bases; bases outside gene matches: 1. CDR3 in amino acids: CASSYSGGGETQYF. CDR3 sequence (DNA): TGTGCCAGCAGTTACAGCGGGGGGGGAGAGACCCAGTACTTC.

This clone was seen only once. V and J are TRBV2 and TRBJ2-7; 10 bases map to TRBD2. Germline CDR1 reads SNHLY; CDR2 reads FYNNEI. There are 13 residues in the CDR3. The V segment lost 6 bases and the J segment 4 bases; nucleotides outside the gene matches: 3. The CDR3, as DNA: TGTGCCAGCAGGCTACTAGCGGGATACGAGCAGTACTTC. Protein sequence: CASRLLAGYEQYF.

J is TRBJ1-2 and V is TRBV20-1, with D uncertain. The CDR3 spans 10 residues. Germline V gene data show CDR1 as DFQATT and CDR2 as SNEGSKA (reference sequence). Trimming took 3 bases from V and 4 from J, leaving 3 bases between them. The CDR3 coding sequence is TGCAGTGCTAGCTTCTATGGCTACACCTTC. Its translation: CSASFYGYTF.

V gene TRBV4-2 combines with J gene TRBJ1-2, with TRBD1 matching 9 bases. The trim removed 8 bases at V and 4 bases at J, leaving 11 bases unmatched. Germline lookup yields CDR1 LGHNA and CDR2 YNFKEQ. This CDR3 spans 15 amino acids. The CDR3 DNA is TGTGCCAGCTCCGATCTAACACAGGGGGCCTATGGCTACACCTTC. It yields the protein CASSDLTQGAYGYTF.

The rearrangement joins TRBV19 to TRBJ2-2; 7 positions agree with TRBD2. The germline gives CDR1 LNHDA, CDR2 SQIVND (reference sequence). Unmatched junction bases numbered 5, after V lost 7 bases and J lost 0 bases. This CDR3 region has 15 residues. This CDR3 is CASNGGGPNTGELFF. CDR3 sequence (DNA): TGTGCCAGTAACGGCGGGGGACCGAACACCGGGGAGCTGTTTTTT.

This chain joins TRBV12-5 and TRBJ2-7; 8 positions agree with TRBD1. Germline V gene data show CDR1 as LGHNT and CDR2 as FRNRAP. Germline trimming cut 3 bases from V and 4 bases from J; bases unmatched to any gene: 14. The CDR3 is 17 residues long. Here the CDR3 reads CASGFSPGTGLFYEQYF. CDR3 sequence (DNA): TGTGCTAGTGGTTTCTCGCCCGGGACAGGCCTATTTTACGAGCAGTACTTC.